The next 28 T cell receptor beta chains were all read from a single sample in a study of Graves' ophthalmopathy and Graves' hyperthyroidism. Amplification targeted the TCR beta CDR3 regions, with RNA transcripts as the source material. Investigators did first-round RT-PCR with HTBI primers, then second-round multiplex PCR. Each CDR3 protein is one row after TCRdb ran MiXCR on the multiplex PCR reads. The data hold over 150,000 distinct CDR3 sequences, with more than 30% observed a single time. Material for sequencing was peripheral blood. The origin of the receptors is a woman aged 40 to 49 with Graves' ophthalmopathy.

The chain employs TRBV6-1 and TRBJ2-7, with no clear D. V was pared by 7 bases and J by 1 base, with 17 bases between. The CDR3 runs 15 residues. Germline values: CDR1 MNHNS, CDR2 SASEGT. CDR3 sequence reads: CASMVSVEGSYEQYF. For the CDR3, the DNA is TGTGCCAGCATGGTGTCGGTTGAAGGATCCTACGAGCAGTACTTC.

Many counts were recorded for this clonotype. This rearrangement joins TRBV11-2 to TRBJ2-7; D remains unclear. The CDR3 runs to 13 residues. Germline values: CDR1 SGHAT, CDR2 FQNNGV. Trimming cost V 0 bases and J 5 bases, with 8 bases left between them. CDR3 nucleotide sequence: TGTGCCAGCAGCTTAGAGGAACTCCACGAGCAGTACTTC. Translating gives CASSLEELHEQYF.

The chain's CDR3 is CASSTGLADAQETQYF. The CDR3 nucleotides are TGTGCCAGCAGTACAGGACTAGCGGACGCTCAAGAGACCCAGTACTTC. This rearrangement joins TRBV6-1 to TRBJ2-5; 10 bases are a match to TRBD2. Unmatched junction bases numbered 8, after V lost 5 bases and J lost 2 bases. The CDR3 is 16 amino acids. CDR1 is MNHNS, CDR2 SASEGT, per germline.

This clonotype was seen many times. The junction and the germline gene differ at one end; a read error may be behind it. V usage is TRBV11-1 and J usage is TRBJ2-2, with D perhaps assigned TRBD1 or TRBD2 (5 bases each). This CDR3 comprises 16 residues. CDR1 is SGHAT, CDR2 FQDESV, per germline (reference sequence). CDR3 sequence reads: CASSLWGTGNIGELFF. CDR3 nucleotide sequence: TGTGCCAGCAGCTTATGGGGGACCGGGAACATCGGGGAGCTGTTTTTT.

This clonotype was counted at least ten times. V usage is TRBV18 and J usage is TRBJ1-1; unclear D gene. Trimming shortened V by 4 bases and J by 6 bases, and 15 bases separated the two germline ends. Germline CDR1 is KGHSH and CDR2 is LQKENI. This CDR3 is built from 14 residues. CDR3 in amino acids: CASSRISSNAEAFF. The CDR3 region has the DNA TGTGCCAGCTCACGAATTAGTAGTAACGCTGAAGCTTTCTTT.

Comments on this clonotype: The junction and the germline gene differ at one end; a read error may be behind it. V and J are TRBV16 and TRBJ1-2; TRBD1 might be the D (5 bases). Germline assignment: CDR1 KGHSY and CDR2 FQNENV. The CDR3 is made up of 13 amino acids. CDR3 sequence (DNA): TGTGCCAGCAGCCAATGGACAAGCTATGGCCACACCTTC. Translation gives CASSQWTSYGHTF.

This clonotype was detected many times. The chain employs TRBV6-2 or TRBV6-3 and TRBJ1-2, with TRBD1 matching over 8 bases. The CDR3 is 15 residues long. Germline assignment: CDR1 MNHEY and CDR2 SVGEGT. Trimming removed 6 bases from V and 8 bases from J; junction bases left unmatched: 14. The CDR3 region is CASRSSGTGMAGYTF. The CDR3 region has the DNA TGTGCCAGCAGGAGCTCCGGGACAGGAATGGCGGGCTACACCTTC.

The chain uses TRBV6-1 and TRBJ2-7; 9 nucleotides match TRBD1. V was pared by 6 bases and J by 5 bases, with 14 bases of the junction left unmatched. Germline-derived CDR1 and CDR2 are MNHNS and SASEGT. The CDR3 consists of 16 residues. The CDR3 sequence is CASRRGTGKFRDEQYF. In nucleotides, the CDR3 is TGTGCCAGCAGACGGGGGACAGGGAAATTTCGGGACGAGCAGTACTTC.

The V and J genes are TRBV6-1 and TRBJ2-2; 15 nucleotides agree with TRBD2. There are 19 residues in the CDR3. Germline CDR1 is MNHNS and CDR2 is SASEGT. With V trimmed by 2 bases and J by 4 bases, 8 bases remained unmatched. The chain's CDR3 is CASSEFHGTSGRITGELFF. Here the CDR3 DNA reads TGTGCCAGCAGTGAATTCCATGGGACTAGCGGGAGGATCACCGGGGAGCTGTTTTTT.

The gene calls are TRBV12-3 or TRBV12-4 and TRBJ2-5; D ambiguous. This CDR3 has 13 amino acids. V was trimmed by 5 bases and J by 5 bases, leaving 12 bases between them. The CDR3 DNA follows: TGTGCCAGCAGTAAACACCCACGGGAGACCCAGTACTTC. This gives the protein CASSKHPRETQYF.

This chain joins TRBV6-1 and TRBJ1-3; D not resolved. Deletions cut 7 bases from V and 3 bases from J, with 7 bases between. Germline CDR1 is MNHNS and CDR2 is SASEGT. The CDR3 totals 12 residues. This CDR3 reads CASTTDGNTIYF. CDR3 nucleotides: TGTGCCAGCACAACAGATGGAAACACCATATATTTT.

This clonotype appeared many times. This chain joins TRBV12-3 or TRBV12-4 and TRBJ2-7, with 7 bases aligning to TRBD2. The ends lost 5 bases at V and 7 bases at J; junction bases unmatched: 14. The CDR3 is 15 residues long. CDR3 region: CASSLSGGGVLEQYF. For the CDR3, the DNA is TGTGCCAGCAGTCTCTCGGGGGGAGGGGTTTTAGAGCAGTACTTC.

This clonotype was detected ten times or more. CDR3 sequence: CASSFLNNPEAFF. In nucleotides, the CDR3 is TGTGCCAGCAGTTTTCTAAATAACCCTGAAGCTTTCTTT. The V and J genes are TRBV12-3 or TRBV12-4 and TRBJ1-1; no reliable D call. The CDR3 length is 13 residues. The germline V and J ends were trimmed by 3 bases and 6 bases, with 11 bases remaining between them.

In this sample, this clonotype turned up many times. No conserved phenylalanine or tryptophan is present at the end of the CDR3, so a read error is the likely explanation. The CDR3 region is CATSRDHYEQYY. The CDR3, as DNA: TGTGCCACCAGCAGAGATCACTACGAGCAGTACTAC. The chain uses TRBV15 and TRBJ2-7; D gene ambiguous. This CDR3 has 12 residues. V was clipped by 0 bases and J by 3 bases, with 3 bases between them. The V gene's germline CDR1 is LNHNV and CDR2 YYDKDF (reference sequence).

There are many counts of this clonotype. The gene calls are TRBV14 and TRBJ1-5, with D possibly matching TRBD1 (5 bases). Per the germline V gene, CDR1 is SGHDN and CDR2 is FVKESK. Trimming left V 1 base short and J 6 bases short, with 10 bases between. CDR3 length equals 14 residues. For the CDR3, the DNA is TGTGCCAGCAGCCAAGCCGGTGGGGGTCAGCCCCAGCATTTT. Protein product: CASSQAGGGQPQHF.

In this sample, this clonotype turned up many times. V gene TRBV14 combines with J gene TRBJ2-7; D is undetermined. CDR3 length: 14 amino acids. V was shortened by 4 bases and J by 3 bases, with 13 bases between the two germline ends. Germline values: CDR1 SGHDN, CDR2 FVKESK. CDR3 region: CASSPAHPYYEQYF. CDR3 nucleotide sequence: TGTGCCAGCAGCCCGGCCCACCCCTACTACGAGCAGTACTTC.

The V call is TRBV6-1, the J call TRBJ2-7; 9 positions match TRBD2. The CDR3 runs 14 residues. The junction had 3 bases not matched to a gene; V was cut back by 6 bases and J by 0 bases. Germline V gene data show CDR1 as MNHNS and CDR2 as SASEGT. The CDR3 nucleotides are TGTGCCAGCAGGCCTAGCGGGAACTCCTACGAGCAGTACTTC. Amino acid sequence: CASRPSGNSYEQYF.

The sample holds many counts of this clonotype. The CDR3 spells CASSPSAGGTEAFF. The CDR3 nucleotides read TGTGCCAGCTCACCGTCCGCCGGGGGGACTGAAGCTTTCTTT. This chain links TRBV18 with TRBJ1-1; possibly TRBD1 for D (5 bases). The germline gives CDR1 KGHSH, CDR2 LQKENI. This CDR3 has 14 residues. Trimming pared 3 bases from V and 5 bases from J, leaving 13 bases between.

The chain links TRBV7-2 to TRBJ1-2; D is unresolved. Per the germline V gene, CDR1 is SGHTA and CDR2 is FQGNSA. V was clipped by 0 bases and J by 7 bases, with 9 bases between them. The CDR3 totals 13 residues. CDR3 in DNA: TGTGCCAGCAGCTTAGCGCCCGAGCGTGGCTACACCTTC. It specifies CASSLAPERGYTF.

This clonotype was recorded a few times. Here the CDR3 DNA reads TGTGCCAGCAGCCTCCAGAGGGACGGCTCCTACGAGCAGTACTTC. Translation: CASSLQRDGSYEQYF. The V gene is TRBV7-2, the J gene TRBJ2-7; either TRBD1 or TRBD2 may fit D (5 bases each). Trimming took 5 bases from V and 0 from J, leaving 14 bases between them. The CDR3 is made up of 15 amino acids. In germline, CDR1 is SGHTA, CDR2 FQGNSA.

J is TRBJ2-7 and V is TRBV20-1; 9 bases are a match to TRBD1. Germline loops: CDR1 DFQATT, CDR2 SNEGSKA (reference sequence). There are 13 residues in the CDR3. The V gene end was trimmed by 5 bases and the J gene end by 5 bases; junction bases not matched to a gene: 7. CDR3 sequence (DNA): TGCAGTGCTTCCGGGACAGGGCTCCACGAGCAGTACTTC. Translation gives CSASGTGLHEQYF.

This clonotype was observed a few times. This CDR3 reads CVGAGGKGGELFF. DNA of the CDR3: TGTGTAGGAGCGGGAGGCAAGGGCGGGGAGCTGTTTTTT. V and J are TRBV6-1 and TRBJ2-2; 9 bases are shared with TRBD2. CDR3 length: 13 residues. Germline values: CDR1 MNHNS, CDR2 SASEGT.

In regard to this clonotype: Here the CDR3 omits its conserved ending phenylalanine or tryptophan, so a read error is the likely source. It is unclear where the CDR3 begins or ends on the DNA, so no DNA is shown, and the CDR3 is as TCRdb lists it. The rearrangement joins TRBV12-3 or TRBV12-4 to TRBJ1-2; TRBD1, the table's D call, was not compared with the DNA. Both ends counted, the CDR3 spans 12 residues. CDR3: CASSPGQGGLQA.

The V gene is TRBV15, the J gene TRBJ1-3, with D unresolved. From germline, CDR1 is LNHNV and CDR2 YYDKDF (reference sequence). Trimming stripped 1 base from V and 0 bases from J, with 1 base between. This CDR3 comprises 13 residues. CDR3 DNA: TGTGCCACCAGCAGAGTCTCTGGAAACACCATATATTTT. Translated: CATSRVSGNTIYF.

The J gene is TRBJ2-2, the V gene TRBV7-2, with 10 nucleotides matching TRBD1. V lost 0 bases and J lost 4; bases outside the gene matches: 5. This CDR3 comprises 17 residues. CDR1 SGHTA and CDR2 FQGNSA come from the germline V gene. The CDR3 DNA sequence: TGTGCCAGCAGCTTAGCGAGACAGGGGGCTCGCACCGGGGAGCTGTTTTTT. Translated: CASSLARQGARTGELFF.

The chain recombines TRBV7-2 with TRBJ2-7; the D is unclear. Germline assignment: CDR1 SGHTA and CDR2 FQGNSA. Deletions cut 3 bases from V and 3 bases from J, with 12 bases between. The CDR3 has 14 residues. CDR3 region: CASSFQSRNYEQYF. The CDR3 region has the DNA TGTGCCAGCAGCTTTCAGTCGAGGAACTACGAGCAGTACTTC.

This clonotype has at least ten counts. This sequence joins TRBV7-9 and TRBJ1-2; TRBD1 agrees at 7 bases. Germline CDR1 SEHNR, CDR2 FQNEAQ (reference sequence). This CDR3 has 14 amino acids. The trim removed 5 bases at V and 8 bases at J, leaving 11 bases unmatched. The CDR3 DNA sequence: TGTGCCAGCAGCGCACAGGGCGGACAGGTCGGCTACACCTTC. As protein: CASSAQGGQVGYTF. Full variable domain (outside the CDR3, taken from reference TRBV7-9 and TRBJ1-2): DTGVSQNPRHKITKRGQNVTFRCDPISEHNRLYWYRQTLGQGPEFLTYFQNEAQLEKSRLLSDRFSAERPKGSFSTLEIQRTEQGDSAMYLCASSAQGGQVGYTFGSGTRLTVV.

This clonotype has ten or more counts. This chain links TRBV5-1 with TRBJ2-5, with D perhaps matching TRBD1 (6 bases). Trimming left V 5 bases short and J 5 bases short, with 13 bases between. There are 13 residues in the CDR3. Germline CDR1 reads SGHRS; CDR2 reads YFSETQ. Here the CDR3 DNA reads TGCGCCAGCAGAATGGGACACGGGGAGACCCAGTACTTC. Protein sequence: CASRMGHGETQYF.